A selection of T cell receptor beta chains follows, all from one sample in a study of beta chain features in type 1 diabetes. Libraries were prepared by immunoSEQ multiplex PCR; TCRdb keeps only in-frame clonotypes and omits some of them. The profile shows under 350,000 clones, around 15% of them singletons. What was sequenced was naive CD4+ T cells from blood. The origin of the receptors is a man under 40 with type 1 diabetes. The CDR3 runs from the conserved cysteine through the conserved F or W.

V gene: TRBV25-1
CDR3 protein: CASQDTNRGLDIQYF

V gene: TRBV19
CDR3 protein: CASSRIGGSSQPQHF

V gene: TRBV28
CDR3 protein: CASSSGQGRYQPQHF

V gene: TRBV28
CDR3 protein: CASRLGSMNTEAFF

V gene: TRBV5-1
CDR3 protein: CASSLYPQQETQYF

V gene: TRBV7-9
CDR3 protein: CASSLMNIGELFF

V gene: TRBV30
CDR3 protein: CAWSVRTGNQPQHF

V gene: TRBV27
CDR3 protein: CASMLRAGGSIYEQYF

V gene: TRBV13
CDR3 protein: CASSKAQGYEQYF

V gene: TRBV6-5
CDR3 protein: CASSYSYPGAGTEAFF

V gene: TRBV18
CDR3 protein: CASSLRDSLEQYF

V gene: TRBV18
CDR3 protein: CASSRGQGFDGYTF